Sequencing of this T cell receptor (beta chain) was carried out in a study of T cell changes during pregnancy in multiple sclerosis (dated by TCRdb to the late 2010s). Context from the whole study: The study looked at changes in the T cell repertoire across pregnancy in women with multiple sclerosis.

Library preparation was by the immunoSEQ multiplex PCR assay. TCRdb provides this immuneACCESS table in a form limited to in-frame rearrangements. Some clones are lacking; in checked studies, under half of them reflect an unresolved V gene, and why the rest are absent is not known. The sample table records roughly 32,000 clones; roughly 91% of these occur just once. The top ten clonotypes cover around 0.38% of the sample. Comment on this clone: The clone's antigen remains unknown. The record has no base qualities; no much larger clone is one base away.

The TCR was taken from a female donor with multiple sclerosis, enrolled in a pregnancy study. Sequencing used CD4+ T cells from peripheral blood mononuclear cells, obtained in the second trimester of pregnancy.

The DNA is TGTGCCAGCAGCTACATTAGCACAGATACGCAGTATTTT. Its protein product is CASSYISTDTQYF. The chain is assembled from TRBV13 and TRBJ2-3, with no confident D gene call. Sequences PRHDT (CDR1) and FYEKMQ (CDR2) are obtained from the germline V gene (reference sequence). Trimming takes 4 bases from V and 0 bases from J, and the germline ends sit 5 bases apart. Measured from the cysteine to the phenylalanine, the CDR3 is 13 residues long. The kept DNA is CDR3 alone, 39 bases in frame from the first base.